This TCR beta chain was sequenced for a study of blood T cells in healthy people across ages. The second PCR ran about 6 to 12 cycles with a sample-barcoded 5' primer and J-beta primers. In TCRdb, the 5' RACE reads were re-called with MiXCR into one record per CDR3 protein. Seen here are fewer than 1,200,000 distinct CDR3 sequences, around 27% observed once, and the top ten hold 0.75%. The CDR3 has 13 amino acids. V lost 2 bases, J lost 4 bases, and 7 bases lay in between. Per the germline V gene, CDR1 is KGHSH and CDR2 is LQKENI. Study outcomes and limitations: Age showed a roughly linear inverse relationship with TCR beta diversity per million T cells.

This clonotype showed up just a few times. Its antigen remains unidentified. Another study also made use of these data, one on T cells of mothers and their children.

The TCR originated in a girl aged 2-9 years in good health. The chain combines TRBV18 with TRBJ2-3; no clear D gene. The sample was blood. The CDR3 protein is CASSPDNPDTQYF. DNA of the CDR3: TGTGCCAGCTCACCAGATAATCCAGATACGCAGTATTTT.